Shown below are 25 T cell receptor beta chains from a single sample sequenced in a study of T cells after posttransplantation cyclophosphamide. Cyclophosphamide on days +3 and +4 followed busulfan-fludarabine conditioning and a marrow graft. Generated by immunoSEQ multiplex PCR, the TCRdb table keeps only in-frame clones and is missing some. The sample yields under 7,500 clones, about four fifths seen once. Sequences were derived from CD4+ T cells sorted from blood, sampled 350 to 380 days after allogeneic stem cell transplant with posttransplant cyclophosphamide. These receptors originate from a male patient aged 50 or older who received an allogeneic stem cell transplant from a related donor and was CMV-positive. Some T cells may originate from the graft donor.

The rearrangement joins TRBV2 to TRBJ1-6; D is undetermined. Germline V gene sequence: CDR1 SNHLY, CDR2 FYNNEI. V dropped 6 bases and J dropped 9 bases, with 12 bases sitting between them. The CDR3 is 13 residues long. The CDR3 nucleotides are TGTGCCAGCAGGGGAGCAGCCGGTTCACCCCTCCACTTT. This encodes CASRGAAGSPLHF.

This clone has a single count. The chain carries TRBV5-6 and TRBJ2-3; 9 nucleotides agree with TRBD2. CDR1 is SGHDT, CDR2 YYEEEE, per germline. The J segment lost 4 bases and the V segment lost 4 bases, leaving 13 bases of the junction unmatched. CDR3 length: 17 residues. The CDR3 DNA reads as TGTGCCAGCAGCGCGGGGACCAGCGGGAGGTTCCCAGATACGCAGTATTTT. Translation: CASSAGTSGRFPDTQYF.

The V and J genes are TRBV4-1 and TRBJ1-2, with D unresolved. V shed 0 bases and J shed 3 bases, with 11 bases lying between them. This CDR3 is 15 amino acids long. Germline V gene data show CDR1 as MGHRA and CDR2 as YSYEKL. As DNA, the CDR3 is TGCGCCAGCAGCCAAGAGCCAGAGGCTTACTATGGCTACACCTTC. Protein: CASSQEPEAYYGYTF.

V gene TRBV7-9 combines with J gene TRBJ1-4; possibly TRBD1 for D (6 bases). CDR1 and CDR2 from the germline V gene are SEHNR and FQNEAQ (reference sequence). The CDR3 is made up of 12 amino acids. V was trimmed by 8 bases and J by 5 bases, leaving 9 bases between them. The CDR3 spells CASLRGNEKLFF. Written as DNA, the CDR3 is TGTGCCAGCCTGAGGGGGAATGAAAAACTGTTTTTT.

The chain has TRBV7-8 and TRBJ1-4, with 12 positions matching TRBD1. Germline V CDR1 and CDR2: SGHVS, FQNEAQ. The V and J ends lost 8 bases and 8 bases, in that order; junction bases with no gene match: 6. This CDR3 spans 14 amino acids. The CDR3: CASGRDRGREKLFF. The CDR3 DNA reads TGTGCCAGCGGGAGGGACAGGGGGCGGGAAAAACTGTTTTTT.

J is TRBJ1-6 and V is TRBV5-6; TRBD1 agrees at 8 bases. With 1 base clipped from V and 8 bases from J, the junction kept 2 bases outside the gene matches. The CDR3 has 14 amino acids. CDR1 SGHDT and CDR2 YYEEEE come from the germline V gene. The CDR3 DNA follows: TGTGCCAGCAGCTTGTACAGGGGGGATTCACCCCTCCACTTT. It codes for CASSLYRGDSPLHF.

The rearrangement joins TRBV18 to TRBJ2-1; D unresolved. The V gene lost 2 bases and the J gene lost 1 base, with 9 bases spanning the gap. The germline gives CDR1 KGHSH, CDR2 LQKENI. This CDR3 is 15 amino acids long. The CDR3 nucleotides are TGTGCCAGCTCACCAATCACGAGTTCCTACAATGAGCAGTTCTTC. Translation gives CASSPITSSYNEQFF. Variable domain in full (rest from reference TRBV18 and TRBJ2-1): NAGVMQNPRHLVRRRGQEARLRCSPMKGHSHVYWYRQLPEEGLKFMVYLQKENIIDESGMPKERFSAEFPKEGPSILRIQQVVRGDSAAYFCASSPITSSYNEQFFGPGTRLTVL.

V is TRBV11-2 and J is TRBJ2-7; 8 bases are a match to TRBD2. CDR3 length equals 15 residues. The V gene's germline CDR1 is SGHAT and CDR2 FQNNGV. Germline trimming cut 1 base from V and 1 base from J; bases unmatched to any gene: 3. The CDR3 DNA reads TGTGCCAGCAGCTTAGCCCTAGCGGGTTCCTACGAGCAGTACTTC. Its translation: CASSLALAGSYEQYF.

This CDR3 reads CASSESSGREQFF. Here the CDR3 DNA reads TGCGCCAGCAGTGAGTCGAGCGGGAGGGAGCAGTTCTTC. The J gene is TRBJ2-1, the V gene TRBV10-1, with 9 bases identical to TRBD2. V was clipped by 0 bases and J by 10 bases; unmatched bases: 1. Germline values: CDR1 WNHNN, CDR2 SYGVQD (reference sequence). The CDR3 is 13 amino acids.

This clone was observed a few times. This specimen includes other DNA sequences encoding the same CDR3. The J gene is TRBJ1-1, the V gene TRBV10-3, with 7 bases matching TRBD1. The germline gives CDR1 ENHRY, CDR2 SYGVKD. Trimming at V came to 11 bases and at J to 3 bases, leaving 9 bases not matched to a gene. This CDR3 spans 13 amino acids. The chain's CDR3 is CAVTRDSDTEAFF. DNA of the CDR3: TGTGCCGTGACCCGGGACAGCGACACTGAAGCTTTCTTT.

The chain joins TRBV7-6 to TRBJ2-1; unclear D gene. Germline loops: CDR1 SGHVS, CDR2 FNYEAQ. This CDR3 comprises 18 residues. The V and J ends lost 0 bases and 0 bases respectively, with 15 bases between them. The CDR3 spells CASSLAHRSSSSYNEQFF. CDR3 nucleotides: TGTGCCAGCAGCTTAGCACACCGGAGTTCGAGCTCCTACAATGAGCAGTTCTTC.

The rearrangement links TRBV10-3 to TRBJ1-2; the D gene is possibly TRBD1 (6 bases). The CDR3 totals 17 residues. CDR1 and CDR2 (germline): ENHRY, SYGVKD. The germline V and J ends were trimmed by 5 bases and 0 bases, with 19 bases remaining between them. For the CDR3, the DNA is TGTGCCATCAGTCGGAACAGGGAGACGGATGCTAACTATGGCTACACCTTC. Amino acids: CAISRNRETDANYGYTF.

The chain carries TRBV11-3 and TRBJ1-3; perhaps TRBD1 as D (5 bases). V lost 5 bases to trimming and J lost 0 bases, with 14 bases between them. The germline V gene encodes CDR1 SGHNT and CDR2 YENEEA. There are 16 residues in the CDR3. The CDR3 DNA reads TGTGCCAGCAGCCTTGGAAGGGGCGGCTCTGGAAACACCATATATTTT. Residues: CASSLGRGGSGNTIYF. Supplemented by reference TRBV11-3 and TRBJ1-3, the full variable domain reads EAGVVQSPRYKIIEKKQPVAFWCNPISGHNTLYWYLQNLGQGPELLIRYENEEAVDDSQLPKDRFSAERLKGVDSTLKIQPAELGDSAVYLCASSLGRGGSGNTIYFGEGSWLTVV.

This sequence joins TRBV4-3 and TRBJ2-1, with TRBD2 matching over 8 bases. CDR1 is LGHNA and CDR2 is YSLEER in the germline V gene. The length of the CDR3 is 13 residues. Trimming removed 3 bases from V and 8 bases from J; junction bases left unmatched: 3. Here the CDR3 reads CASSHGLAYEQFF. The CDR3 DNA is TGCGCCAGCAGCCACGGACTAGCTTATGAGCAGTTCTTC.

The rearrangement joins TRBV7-8 to TRBJ1-5; D call uncertain. CDR1 is SGHVS and CDR2 is FQNEAQ in the germline V gene. This CDR3 has 14 amino acids. V was shortened by 6 bases and J by 4 bases, with 13 bases between the two germline ends. The CDR3 DNA sequence: TGTGCCAGCAGGTTCGGAGACTGGAATCAGCCCCAGCATTTT. Protein sequence: CASRFGDWNQPQHF. Complete variable domain (other parts from reference TRBV7-8 and TRBJ1-5): GAGVSQSPRYKVAKRGQDVALRCDPISGHVSLFWYQQALGQGPEFLTYFQNEAQLDKSGLPSDRFFAERPEGSVSTLKIQRTQQEDSAVYLCASRFGDWNQPQHFGDGTRLSIL.

This chain links TRBV28 with TRBJ1-2; tentative D call: TRBD1 (6 bases). The V gene's germline CDR1 is MDHEN and CDR2 SYDVKM. The V gene lost 6 bases and the J gene lost 4 bases, with 21 bases spanning the gap. This CDR3 is 16 amino acids long. CDR3: CASRRPAGASFYGYTF. DNA of the CDR3: TGTGCCAGCAGACGACCCGCGGGGGCCTCCTTCTATGGCTACACCTTC.

This chain joins TRBV9 and TRBJ2-1; 11 bases are shared with TRBD2. This CDR3 is 14 amino acids long. Germline CDR1 is SGDLS and CDR2 is YYNGEE. The V gene end was trimmed by 1 base and the J gene end by 9 bases; junction bases not matched to a gene: 3. CDR3 in DNA: TGTGCCAGCAGCGTACGACTAGCGGGAAGTGAGCAGTTCTTC. This codes for CASSVRLAGSEQFF.

CDR3 bases: TGCGCCAGCAGCCTCGGGACAGGGAGAAATGAGCAGTTCTTC. Translated, it gives CASSLGTGRNEQFF. The J gene is TRBJ2-1, the V gene TRBV5-1; 9 bases match TRBD1. Germline V gene lookup returns CDR1 SGHRS and CDR2 YFSETQ. This CDR3 has 14 residues. J lost 7 bases, V lost 4 bases, and 6 bases had no gene match.

V and J are TRBV9 and TRBJ2-1; 9 nucleotides match TRBD1. V was pared by 1 base and J by 5 bases, with 4 bases of the junction left unmatched. CDR1 is SGDLS and CDR2 is YYNGEE in the germline V gene. This CDR3 has 15 residues. CDR3 sequence reads: CASSVSTGGNNEQFF. In nucleotides, the CDR3 is TGTGCCAGCAGCGTAAGTACAGGGGGCAACAATGAGCAGTTCTTC. Variable domain in full (rest from reference TRBV9 and TRBJ2-1): DSGVTQTPKHLITATGQRVTLRCSPRSGDLSVYWYQQSLDQGLQFLIQYYNGEERAKGNILERFSAQQFPDLHSELNLSSLELGDSALYFCASSVSTGGNNEQFFGPGTRLTVL.

For the CDR3, the DNA is TGTGCCAGCAGTGAAGGGGCCGCTATCTATGGCTACACCTTC. It specifies CASSEGAAIYGYTF. The chain joins TRBV6-1 to TRBJ1-2; D is ambiguous. Trimming shortened V by 1 base and J by 4 bases, and 10 bases separated the two germline ends. The CDR3 loop spans 14 amino acids. Germline lookup yields CDR1 MNHNS and CDR2 SASEGT.

This rearrangement joins TRBV19 to TRBJ1-2; 8 bases align to TRBD1. The CDR3 length is 18 residues. The V gene end was trimmed by 0 bases and the J gene end by 2 bases; junction bases not matched to a gene: 11. The germline V gene has CDR1 LNHDA and CDR2 SQIVND (reference sequence). CDR3 protein: CASSIEWSGGAGNYGYTF. CDR3 coding DNA: TGTGCCAGTAGTATAGAGTGGTCAGGGGGCGCCGGAAACTATGGCTACACCTTC.

V usage is TRBV10-2 and J usage is TRBJ1-2; a weak D match, TRBD1 (5 bases). Germline CDR1 reads WSHSY; CDR2 reads SAAADI. Between the trimmed V and J ends, which lost 3 bases and 7 bases, there was a span of 18 bases. This CDR3 contains 15 residues. The CDR3, as DNA: TGCGCCAGCAGTGAAGCAACAGGAAGCCCTCTTGGCTACACCTTC. This gives the protein CASSEATGSPLGYTF.

This chain connects TRBV5-1 to TRBJ2-2; 16 positions agree with TRBD2. J gave up 3 bases and V 4 bases, and 3 bases lay outside the gene matches. This CDR3 contains 17 residues. Germline values: CDR1 SGHRS, CDR2 YFSETQ. The CDR3 protein is CASSQGLAGGYTGELFF. The CDR3 DNA reads as TGCGCCAGCAGCCAGGGACTAGCGGGAGGGTACACCGGGGAGCTGTTTTTT.

The chain recombines TRBV18 with TRBJ1-2; possible D gene TRBD1, 5 bases. The V gene lost 3 bases and the J gene lost 4 bases, with 15 bases spanning the gap. This CDR3 spans 15 amino acids. Germline V gene lookup returns CDR1 KGHSH and CDR2 LQKENI. The CDR3 loop is CASSPQVQAFYGYTF. CDR3 nucleotides: TGTGCCAGCTCACCGCAAGTACAGGCGTTCTATGGCTACACCTTC.

The J gene is TRBJ1-1, the V gene TRBV6-5, with no clear D. The V gene's germline CDR1 is MNHEY and CDR2 SVGAGI. Trimming stripped 6 bases from V and 3 bases from J, with 14 bases between. This CDR3 has 14 amino acids. In DNA form, the CDR3 reads TGTGCCAGCAGCCGAGGGTTGAGGGACACTGAAGCTTTCTTT. It yields the protein CASSRGLRDTEAFF.